The next 28 T cell receptor beta chains were all read from a single sample in a study of T cell responses to AZD1222 COVID-19 vaccine. Only in-frame clones appear in the TCRdb table, and some are missing; sequencing was by immunoSEQ multiplex PCR. The sample lists some 100,000 clones, approximately 87% occurring once. The sequences come from peripheral blood, collected on day 0 of MenACWY control vaccination. Source of these receptors: an adult in good health.

V is TRBV19 and J is TRBJ2-7, with a tentative D call TRBD1 (5 bases). The V gene lost 2 bases and the J gene lost 4 bases, with 15 bases spanning the gap. The V gene's germline CDR1 is LNHDA and CDR2 SQIVND (reference sequence). CDR3 length: 15 residues. The CDR3 DNA follows: TGTGCCAGTAGTATACAGGGCGCAGCGAATTACGAGCAGTACTTC. The encoded protein is CASSIQGAANYEQYF.

This chain joins TRBV19 and TRBJ1-3, with 7 bases aligning to TRBD1. This CDR3 contains 17 residues. Losses at the gene ends were 5 bases for V and 4 bases for J; bases not matched to a gene: 14. The germline V gene encodes CDR1 LNHDA and CDR2 SQIVND (reference sequence). The CDR3 DNA is TGTGCCAGTAGTCCTGGGACAGCGAGTCGCTCCGGAAACACCATATATTTT. This encodes CASSPGTASRSGNTIYF.

The V call is TRBV6-6, the J call TRBJ1-4, with 7 bases identical to TRBD1. Per germline, CDR1 MNHNY and CDR2 SVGAGI (reference sequence). Unmatched junction bases numbered 6, after V lost 0 bases and J lost 8 bases. The CDR3 contains 15 residues. In nucleotides, the CDR3 is TGTGCCAGCAGTTACTCGACAGGGAGATCAGAAAAACTGTTTTTT. This sequence encodes CASSYSTGRSEKLFF.

This clone was picked up one time. The chain recombines TRBV28 with TRBJ2-1; 10 nucleotides line up with TRBD2. After removal of 3 bases from V and 9 bases from J, the junction contained 5 bases not matched to a gene. CDR3 length equals 14 residues. Germline V gene data show CDR1 as MDHEN and CDR2 as SYDVKM. The CDR3 loop is CASSFASGSFEQFF. CDR3 nucleotides: TGTGCCAGCAGTTTCGCTAGCGGGAGTTTTGAGCAGTTCTTC.

The V gene is TRBV4-2, the J gene TRBJ2-6, with 9 positions matching TRBD1. Germline CDR1 reads LGHNA; CDR2 reads YNFKEQ. Germline trimming cut 5 bases from V and 1 base from J; bases unmatched to any gene: 9. The CDR3 sequence is 18 residues long. The CDR3 spells CASSSSGQGFSGANVLTF. In DNA, the CDR3 is TGTGCCAGCAGCTCCTCGGGACAGGGATTTTCTGGGGCCAACGTCCTGACTTTC.

The J gene is TRBJ1-3, the V gene TRBV5-1; 8 positions agree with TRBD1. The V and J ends lost 0 bases and 4 bases, in that order; junction bases with no gene match: 3. This CDR3 comprises 15 residues. CDR1 is SGHRS, CDR2 YFSETQ, per germline. CDR3: CASSLAGGDGNTIYF. The CDR3 DNA reads TGCGCCAGCAGCTTGGCAGGGGGCGACGGAAACACCATATATTTT. The whole variable domain, remainder taken from reference TRBV5-1 and TRBJ1-3, is KAGVTQTPRYLIKTRGQQVTLSCSPISGHRSVSWYQQTPGQGLQFLFEYFSETQRNKGNFPGRFSGRQFSNSRSEMNVSTLELGDSALYLCASSLAGGDGNTIYFGEGSWLTVV.

The chain combines TRBV6-6 with TRBJ1-1; 8 bases align to TRBD1. With V trimmed by 6 bases and J by 5 bases, 8 bases remained unmatched. This CDR3 contains 14 residues. The germline V gene has CDR1 MNHNY and CDR2 SVGAGI (reference sequence). Written as DNA, the CDR3 is TGTGCCAGCAGACCCGGACAGGGTGGAACTGAAGCTTTCTTT. It encodes CASRPGQGGTEAFF.

The genes are TRBV6-5 and TRBJ1-1; weak D call: TRBD1 (5 bases). The CDR3 loop spans 13 amino acids. Germline V lookup: CDR1 MNHEY, CDR2 SVGAGI. Trimming took 0 bases from V and 10 from J, leaving 12 bases between them. The CDR3, as DNA: TGTGCCAGCAGTTACTCTGGCAGGGACTCAGCTTTCTTT. It encodes CASSYSGRDSAFF.

This chain uses TRBV28 with TRBJ1-4; D gene uncertain. Trimming took 2 bases from V and 10 from J, leaving 8 bases between them. Germline V CDR1 and CDR2: MDHEN, SYDVKM. This CDR3 contains 12 residues. Here the CDR3 DNA reads TGTGCCAGCAGTTTAAGGCCGGGAAAACTGTTTTTT. This encodes CASSLRPGKLFF.

This chain links TRBV7-2 with TRBJ2-7; the D is unclear. V was trimmed by 5 bases and J by 0 bases, leaving 11 bases between them. Germline assignment: CDR1 SGHTA and CDR2 FQGNSA. The CDR3 is 14 residues long. CDR3 DNA sequence: TGTGCCAGCAGCGTGACTCCGAGCTCCTACGAGCAGTACTTC. The encoded protein is CASSVTPSSYEQYF.

The V call is TRBV6-5, the J call TRBJ1-5; 10 nucleotides line up with TRBD1. Trimming removed 5 bases from V and 5 bases from J; junction bases left unmatched: 6. Germline assignment: CDR1 MNHEY and CDR2 SVGAGI. This CDR3 spans 15 amino acids. The CDR3 DNA is TGTGCCAGCAGTCAGGACAGGGGGAAGTATCAGCCCCAGCATTTT. Protein product: CASSQDRGKYQPQHF.

V is TRBV28 and J is TRBJ1-4; the match to TRBD1 covers 9 bases. Trimming cost V 6 bases and J 4 bases; bases outside gene matches: 9. Germline V gives CDR1 MDHEN, CDR2 SYDVKM. The CDR3 loop spans 16 amino acids. CDR3 DNA sequence: TGTGCCAGCAGCGCCGGGACAGGGACACTTAATGAAAAACTGTTTTTT. Its protein product is CASSAGTGTLNEKLFF.

There are a few counts of this clone. The V call is TRBV5-1, the J call TRBJ1-4, with D unresolved. Germline values: CDR1 SGHRS, CDR2 YFSETQ. V dropped 3 bases and J dropped 3 bases, with 12 bases sitting between them. The CDR3 covers 15 residues. The CDR3 DNA reads as TGCGCCAGCAGCTCCGGAGGGTCGGCTAATGAAAAACTGTTTTTT. Its translation is CASSSGGSANEKLFF.

The chain links TRBV5-4 to TRBJ1-2; 7 bases are shared with TRBD1. CDR1 and CDR2 from the germline V gene are SGHNT and YYREEE (reference sequence). The CDR3 has 15 residues. The V segment lost 3 bases and the J segment 4 bases; nucleotides outside the gene matches: 9. The CDR3 sequence: CASSSGTDYSYGYTF. CDR3 DNA: TGTGCCAGCAGCTCCGGGACAGATTACTCCTATGGCTACACCTTC.

This chain connects TRBV12-5 to TRBJ1-4; D gene uncertain. CDR1 and CDR2 from the germline V gene are LGHNT and FRNRAP. The CDR3 totals 15 residues. V lost 7 bases and J 2 bases, leaving 14 bases between the germline ends. The CDR3 spells CASDPSLGTNEKLFF. The CDR3 DNA is TGTGCTAGTGACCCATCCCTAGGGACTAATGAAAAACTGTTTTTT. Full variable domain (remainder filled in from reference TRBV12-5 and TRBJ1-4): DARVTQTPRHKVTEMGQEVTMRCQPILGHNTVFWYRQTMMQGLELLAYFRNRAPLDDSGMPKDRFSAEMPDATLATLKIQPSEPRDSAVYFCASDPSLGTNEKLFFGSGTQLSVL.

This chain links TRBV4-2 with TRBJ2-5; D not certain. V was trimmed by 4 bases and J by 2 bases, leaving 17 bases between them. Germline V gene data show CDR1 as LGHNA and CDR2 as YNFKEQ. The CDR3 length is 16 residues. The CDR3 loop reads CASSPLNAPRQETQYF. The CDR3, as DNA: TGTGCCAGCAGCCCCCTCAACGCTCCTCGGCAAGAGACCCAGTACTTC.

The J gene is TRBJ2-2, the V gene TRBV18; D is possibly TRBD2 (5 bases). This CDR3 region has 12 residues. Germline V lookup: CDR1 KGHSH, CDR2 LQKENI. The ends were cut back, 2 bases at V and 11 bases at J, with 9 bases in the middle. For the CDR3, the DNA is TGTGCCAGCTCACCAGATGGGAGCGAGCTGTTTTTT. Its translation is CASSPDGSELFF.

The chain carries TRBV9 and TRBJ1-4; D is uncertain. Looked up from germline, CDR1 is SGDLS and CDR2 is YYNGEE. CDR3 length: 13 residues. The V end lost 4 bases, the J end lost 7 bases, and 11 bases lay between the germline ends. This chain's CDR3 is CASSPDSSEKLFF. CDR3 bases: TGTGCCAGCAGCCCCGATTCTTCTGAAAAACTGTTTTTT.

The CDR3 nucleotides are TGCGCCAGCAGCTTGGGGCAGATAAGCCACAATGAGCAGTTCTTC. Residues: CASSLGQISHNEQFF. The V gene is TRBV5-1, the J gene TRBJ2-1, with D hard to call. CDR1 is SGHRS, CDR2 YFSETQ, per germline. CDR3 length equals 15 residues. The V end lost 0 bases, the J end lost 5 bases, and 12 bases lay between the germline ends.

This clone was seen a few times. The chain carries TRBV3-1 (or the pseudogene TRBV3-2) and TRBJ1-1; 9 nucleotides match TRBD1. The J segment lost 5 bases and the V segment lost 4 bases, leaving 8 bases of the junction unmatched. Germline V gene sequence: CDR1 LGHDT, CDR2 YNNKEL (reference sequence). CDR3 length equals 15 residues. The CDR3 DNA reads as TGTGCCAGCAGCCCCAACAGGGGGCGATGGACTGAAGCTTTCTTT. Protein: CASSPNRGRWTEAFF.

The gene calls are TRBV4-3 and TRBJ1-3; D not certain. CDR3 length equals 14 residues. Trimming took off 4 bases at V and 1 base at J, with 8 bases between the two ends. Germline V lookup: CDR1 LGHNA, CDR2 YSLEER. CDR3 region: CASSLEESGNTIYF. CDR3 nucleotides: TGCGCCAGCAGCCTAGAGGAGTCTGGAAACACCATATATTTT.

J is TRBJ1-2 and V is TRBV6-5; TRBD1 matches 8 bases. Germline CDR1 and CDR2: MNHEY and SVGAGI. CDR3 length: 15 residues. V dropped 4 bases and J dropped 3; count of bases not matched to a gene: 7. The CDR3 sequence: CASSFQGAGYYGYTF. CDR3 in DNA: TGTGCCAGCAGTTTCCAGGGGGCGGGGTACTATGGCTACACCTTC.

The gene calls are TRBV27 and TRBJ2-1; D gene unclear. V lost 0 bases to trimming and J lost 6 bases, with 6 bases between them. The CDR3 runs 13 residues. Germline V gene lookup returns CDR1 MNHEY and CDR2 SMNVEV (reference sequence). In DNA form, the CDR3 reads TGTGCCAGCAGTTTATCCTACAGCAATGAGCAGTTCTTC. This codes for CASSLSYSNEQFF.

The rearrangement links TRBV24-1 to TRBJ1-4; tentatively, D is TRBD1 (6 bases). The CDR3 is 14 residues long. Between the trimmed V and J ends, which lost 5 bases and 7 bases, there was a span of 13 bases. CDR1 is KGHDR, CDR2 SFDVKD, per germline. The CDR3 DNA reads TGTGCCACCAGTGCGGAGGGGGGGATTGAAAAACTGTTTTTT. This codes for CATSAEGGIEKLFF.

The chain employs TRBV5-1 and TRBJ2-1, with D perhaps TRBD2 (5 bases). This CDR3 is 17 amino acids long. V lost 4 bases and J lost 0, with 17 bases in between. The V gene's germline CDR1 is SGHRS and CDR2 YFSETQ. The CDR3 region is CASSLSLTGSSYNEQFF. The CDR3 coding sequence is TGCGCCAGCAGCCTCTCACTGACGGGAAGCTCCTACAATGAGCAGTTCTTC.

CDR3 loop: CASGYLTDTQYF. The DNA for the CDR3 is TGTGCTAGTGGTTACCTCACAGATACGCAGTATTTT. This chain links TRBV12-5 with TRBJ2-3; D is unclear. This CDR3 is 12 amino acids long. Germline CDR1 and CDR2: LGHNT and FRNRAP. The V end was cut by 4 bases, the J end by 2 bases, with 4 bases between. Variable domain in full (rest from reference TRBV12-5 and TRBJ2-3): DARVTQTPRHKVTEMGQEVTMRCQPILGHNTVFWYRQTMMQGLELLAYFRNRAPLDDSGMPKDRFSAEMPDATLATLKIQPSEPRDSAVYFCASGYLTDTQYFGPGTRLTVL.

The rearrangement joins TRBV28 to TRBJ2-7, with D possibly matching TRBD2 (5 bases). Germline V gene sequence: CDR1 MDHEN, CDR2 SYDVKM. Trimming took off 5 bases at V and 9 bases at J, with 20 bases between the two ends. CDR3 length: 14 amino acids. CDR3 coding DNA: TGTGCCAGCAGTCCGGGATCCGATCTACGAGGGCAGTACTTC. Translation gives CASSPGSDLRGQYF.

The V call is TRBV4-3, the J call TRBJ2-7; perhaps TRBD2 as D (6 bases). The CDR3 contains 16 residues. Germline CDR1 reads LGHNA; CDR2 reads YSLEER. V lost 3 bases, J lost 0 bases, and 15 bases lay in between. The CDR3 coding sequence is TGCGCCAGCAGCCACCCCGACGGACTAAGCTCCTACGAGCAGTACTTC. Its translation: CASSHPDGLSSYEQYF.